The T cell receptor (beta chain) under discussion was sequenced for a study of T-cell reconstitution after alpha-beta-depleted transplantation in children. This CDR3 has 15 residues. Germline loops: CDR1 LNHDA, CDR2 SQIVND (reference sequence). V gave up 7 bases and J gave up 4 bases; unmatched junction bases: 12. As it was prepared, the TCRbeta library received unique molecular identifiers. Each CDR3 protein gets one entry after TCRdb re-called the PCR reads with MiXCR. The sample consists of some 200,000 distinct CDR3 sequences, around 9.5% of them appearing once. In its sample, this clonotype was seen a few times.

The material was PBMCs from the stem cell graft donor, obtained from the stem cell graft. This TCR derives from a human donor who donated a stem cell graft to a child with acute lymphoblastic leukemia. This sequence joins TRBV19 and TRBJ1-2; 7 nucleotides match TRBD1. The chain's CDR3 is CASNGQENNFYGYTF. CDR3 DNA: TGTGCCAGTAATGGACAGGAGAACAATTTCTATGGCTACACCTTC.